These 26 T cell receptor beta chains came from one sample sequenced in a study of post-analysis software for immune sequencing data. Overall study findings and caveats: TRBV5-6, TRBV5-1 and TRBV20-1 were among several TRBV segments more frequent in patients than controls.

Unique molecular identifiers tagged the TCR beta cDNA libraries. TCRdb reanalysed the PCR reads using MiXCR and keeps one entry per CDR3 protein. The sample carries 750,000 to 950,000 distinct CDR3 sequences, roughly half recorded once. No cognate antigen is known for these TCRs. Sequencing was carried out using blood. The receptor set was obtained from a girl between 10 and 17 years old with multiple sclerosis.

The chain carries TRBV20-1 and TRBJ2-3; 7 nucleotides match TRBD2. Looked up from germline, CDR1 is DFQATT and CDR2 is SNEGSKA (reference sequence). Trimming cost V 6 bases and J 3 bases; bases outside gene matches: 15. There are 16 residues in the CDR3. This CDR3 reads CSASRGGVSGTDTQYF. CDR3 nucleotide sequence: TGCAGTGCCAGCCGCGGGGGAGTGTCGGGGACAGATACGCAGTATTTT.

The rearrangement links TRBV20-1 to TRBJ2-5; TRBD1 is a possible D gene (6 bases). V lost 4 bases, J lost 4 bases, and 10 bases lay in between. The CDR3 consists of 12 residues. The germline CDR1 and CDR2 sequences are DFQATT and SNEGSKA (reference sequence). The CDR3 DNA reads as TGCAGTGCTATGGGGGCTCGAGAGACCCAGTACTTC. Its translation is CSAMGARETQYF.

The chain carries TRBV7-6 and TRBJ2-1; the match to TRBD1 covers 9 bases. V lost 5 bases and J lost 8; bases outside the gene matches: 10. The CDR3 is 15 amino acids. Looked up from germline, CDR1 is SGHVS and CDR2 is FNYEAQ. CDR3 loop: CASSPGPGTGHEQFF. In nucleotides, the CDR3 is TGTGCCAGCAGCCCCGGTCCCGGGACAGGGCATGAGCAGTTCTTC.

This sequence joins TRBV18 and TRBJ2-7; perhaps TRBD2 as D (6 bases). Germline V gene lookup returns CDR1 KGHSH and CDR2 LQKENI. V lost 6 bases and J lost 6, with 18 bases in between. The CDR3 totals 14 residues. Here the CDR3 reads CASSPLEVAAEQYF. CDR3 in DNA: TGTGCCAGCTCCCCGTTAGAAGTAGCGGCCGAGCAGTACTTC.

The genes are TRBV20-1 and TRBJ2-1; TRBD2 agrees at 11 bases. CDR1 and CDR2 from the germline V gene are DFQATT and SNEGSKA (reference sequence). The CDR3 sequence is 15 residues long. Unmatched junction bases numbered 1, after V lost 2 bases and J lost 1 base. The CDR3 DNA sequence: TGCAGTGCTAGATGGACTAGCGGGTCCTACAATGAGCAGTTCTTC. This translates into CSARWTSGSYNEQFF.

This clonotype is a singleton in its sample. The chain links TRBV20-1 to TRBJ1-6, with D possibly TRBD1 on 6 matching bases. CDR3 length equals 14 residues. Germline V gene data show CDR1 as DFQATT and CDR2 as SNEGSKA (reference sequence). V was cut by 1 base and J by 6 bases, with 10 bases left in between. The CDR3 here is CSARGTVSNSPLHF. Written as DNA, the CDR3 is TGCAGTGCTAGAGGGACAGTTTCTAATTCACCCCTCCACTTT.

This sequence joins TRBV3-1 and TRBJ2-7; TRBD1 agrees at 8 bases. Germline V CDR1 and CDR2: LGHDT, YNNKEL (reference sequence). After removal of 4 bases from V and 1 base from J, the junction contained 9 bases not matched to a gene. The CDR3 extends over 16 amino acids. The CDR3 region has the DNA TGTGCCAGCAGCCTTTTCGGGACAGGCCAATCCTACGAGCAGTACTTC. Its protein is CASSLFGTGQSYEQYF.

This clonotype counts as medium-sized. Mismatch with germline at one junction end may stem from a read error. V usage is TRBV12-3 or TRBV12-4 and J usage is TRBJ2-7, with D hard to call. This CDR3 spans 11 amino acids. The CDR3 region has the DNA TGTGCCAGCAGCTTAGGCTACGAGCAGTACTTC. Translated, it gives CASSLGYEQYF.

To note about this clonotype: One end of the junction varies from germline; a read error may be responsible. The V call is TRBV7-3, the J call TRBJ2-3; the D is unclear. This CDR3 contains 13 residues. Germline CDR1 is SGHTA and CDR2 is FQGTGA. The CDR3 DNA is TGTGCCGGCAGCTTAATGGGCACAGATACGCAGTATTTT. Its protein product is CAGSLMGTDTQYF.

V and J are TRBV6-5 and TRBJ2-3; a possible D gene is TRBD2 (5 bases). The CDR3 runs 13 residues. V was clipped by 2 bases and J by 7 bases, with 10 bases between them. The germline gives CDR1 MNHEY, CDR2 SVGAGI. CDR3 coding DNA: TGTGCCAGCAGTTACCGGCTAGCCTATACGCAGTATTTT. This encodes CASSYRLAYTQYF.

V is TRBV6-6 and J is TRBJ1-1; 7 bases are shared with TRBD1. CDR1 is MNHNY, CDR2 SVGAGI, per germline (reference sequence). V shed 7 bases and J 4 bases; nucleotides not matched to a gene: 6. The CDR3 is 13 residues long. The CDR3 nucleotides are TGTGCCAGCACATGGGACAGCCCCACTGAAGCTTTCTTT. Its translation is CASTWDSPTEAFF.

The genes are TRBV20-1 and TRBJ2-1; the match to TRBD2 covers 7 bases. V shed 7 bases, J shed 7 bases, and the junction held 10 bases outside the gene matches. The CDR3 is 13 residues long. Germline CDR1 DFQATT, CDR2 SNEGSKA (reference sequence). The CDR3 DNA reads TGCAGTGGTTGGGAGGGCCGATCGAATGAGCAGTTCTTC. This codes for CSGWEGRSNEQFF.

CDR3 in DNA: TGTGCCAGCAGCCAAGAACCGCGGGGGGCGCAGGGCTATGGCTACACCTTC. It specifies CASSQEPRGAQGYGYTF. V usage is TRBV3-1 and J usage is TRBJ1-2, with a tentative D call TRBD1 (6 bases). Trimming took off 0 bases at V and 4 bases at J, with 18 bases between the two ends. Germline CDR1 reads LGHDT; CDR2 reads YNNKEL (reference sequence). The CDR3 has 17 amino acids.

This CDR3 is CASSSRGLYEQYF. In nucleotides, the CDR3 is TGTGCCAGCAGCTCCAGGGGGCTCTACGAGCAGTACTTC. This chain uses TRBV7-9 with TRBJ2-7, with 8 bases aligning to TRBD1. J was trimmed by 3 bases and V by 4 bases; bases with no gene match: 2. CDR3 size: 13 residues. Germline CDR1 SEHNR, CDR2 FQNEAQ (reference sequence).

V and J are TRBV7-3 and TRBJ2-1; 8 positions match TRBD1. The CDR3 runs to 13 residues. With 4 bases clipped from V and 12 bases from J, the junction kept 8 bases outside the gene matches. The germline V gene encodes CDR1 SGHTA and CDR2 FQGTGA. CDR3: CASSSRQGSGQFF. In nucleotides, the CDR3 is TGTGCCAGCAGCTCTAGACAGGGGTCGGGGCAGTTCTTC.

This clonotype was counted only a few times. The CDR3 sequence is CASSFKFLGGRDNEQFF. CDR3 nucleotide sequence: TGCGCCAGCAGCTTCAAGTTCCTGGGCGGGAGGGACAATGAGCAGTTCTTC. The genes are TRBV5-1 and TRBJ2-1; TRBD2 matches 9 bases. V dropped 2 bases and J dropped 5; count of bases not matched to a gene: 11. Germline CDR1 reads SGHRS; CDR2 reads YFSETQ. The CDR3 loop spans 17 amino acids. Full variable domain (missing parts from reference TRBV5-1 and TRBJ2-1): KAGVTQTPRYLIKTRGQQVTLSCSPISGHRSVSWYQQTPGQGLQFLFEYFSETQRNKGNFPGRFSGRQFSNSRSEMNVSTLELGDSALYLCASSFKFLGGRDNEQFFGPGTRLTVL.

V is TRBV5-1 and J is TRBJ2-3, with 8 bases lining up with TRBD2. CDR3 size: 16 residues. Trimming cost V 3 bases and J 1 base; bases outside gene matches: 7. Germline V gene sequence: CDR1 SGHRS, CDR2 YFSETQ. The CDR3 here is CASSYPQAGGTDTQYF. The CDR3 bases are TGCGCCAGCAGCTACCCTCAAGCGGGAGGCACAGATACGCAGTATTTT.

In this sample, this clonotype turned up once. The gene calls are TRBV29-1 and TRBJ2-5, with 10 bases fitting TRBD1. The J call may not be correct, given that the DNA end is closer to TRBJ2-7. The germline V gene encodes CDR1 SQVTM and CDR2 ANQGSEA. The CDR3 runs to 13 residues. The CDR3 nucleotides are TGCAGCGTCGCCGACAGGGGGCTCTACGAGCAGTACTTC. Its protein product is CSVADRGLYEQYF.

The genes are TRBV7-2 and TRBJ2-1, with TRBD2 matching over 7 bases. The CDR3 loop spans 15 amino acids. Germline V lookup: CDR1 SGHTA, CDR2 FQGNSA. J was trimmed by 8 bases and V by 1 base; bases with no gene match: 8. CDR3 nucleotide sequence: TGTGCCAGCAGCTTAGGTGTCTTACGGGGGGATGAGCAGTTCTTC. Its translation: CASSLGVLRGDEQFF.

The rearrangement uses TRBV7-3 and TRBJ1-2, with D possibly matching TRBD1 (5 bases). The CDR3 is made up of 14 amino acids. Per germline, CDR1 SGHTA and CDR2 FQGTGA. Trimming shortened V by 5 bases and J by 5 bases, and 15 bases separated the two germline ends. The CDR3 loop is CASSLDSLAYGYTF. The DNA for the CDR3 is TGTGCCAGCAGCCTTGACAGCCTCGCTTATGGCTACACCTTC.

The chain recombines TRBV20-1 with TRBJ1-2, with 9 bases lining up with TRBD1. Germline CDR1 DFQATT, CDR2 SNEGSKA (reference sequence). The CDR3 has 15 amino acids. The ends lost 3 bases at V and 6 bases at J; junction bases unmatched: 11. CDR3 residues: CSARPWTGEGDGYTF. As DNA, the CDR3 is TGCAGTGCTAGGCCCTGGACAGGGGAAGGCGATGGCTACACCTTC.

This clonotype was seen only a few times. The gene calls are TRBV20-1 and TRBJ2-5; 7 bases line up with TRBD1. Trimming took 3 bases from V and 4 from J; bases not matched to a gene: 11. Germline V gives CDR1 DFQATT, CDR2 SNEGSKA (reference sequence). The CDR3 runs 15 residues. This chain's CDR3 is CSARPRQGTSETQYF. In nucleotides, the CDR3 is TGCAGTGCTAGGCCCCGACAGGGAACCTCAGAGACCCAGTACTTC.

The chain employs TRBV6-1 and TRBJ2-1; no definite D call. Trimming stripped 1 base from V and 5 bases from J, with 6 bases between. The length of the CDR3 is 13 residues. CDR1 and CDR2 from the germline V gene are MNHNS and SASEGT. The CDR3 nucleotides are TGTGCCAGCAGTGAAGTCCCAGACAATGAGCAGTTCTTC. Translating it yields CASSEVPDNEQFF.

The chain uses TRBV11-1 and TRBJ1-2, with 7 nucleotides matching TRBD1. With V trimmed by 1 base and J by 8 bases, 7 bases remained unmatched. This CDR3 is built from 14 residues. CDR1 SGHAT and CDR2 FQDESV come from the germline V gene (reference sequence). CDR3 loop: CASSLETGARGYTF. CDR3 nucleotide sequence: TGTGCCAGCAGCTTAGAAACAGGGGCTCGAGGCTACACCTTC. Full variable domain (rest looked up from reference TRBV11-1 and TRBJ1-2): EAEVAQSPRYKITEKSQAVAFWCDPISGHATLYWYRQILGQGPELLVQFQDESVVDDSQLPKDRFSAERLKGVDSTLKIQPAELGDSAMYLCASSLETGARGYTFGSGTRLTVV.

The V and J genes are TRBV20-1 and TRBJ2-1; 10 bases fit TRBD2. Trimming took 6 bases from V and 0 from J; bases not matched to a gene: 5. The CDR3 length is 15 residues. CDR1 and CDR2 from the germline V gene are DFQATT and SNEGSKA (reference sequence). This chain's CDR3 is CSASSGSLSYNEQFF. The CDR3 DNA sequence: TGCAGTGCGTCTAGCGGGAGCCTCTCCTACAATGAGCAGTTCTTC.

This chain links TRBV7-9 with TRBJ1-2; D is ambiguous. The CDR3 consists of 13 residues. V was trimmed by 2 bases and J by 4 bases, leaving 8 bases between them. CDR1 and CDR2 (germline): SEHNR, FQNEAQ (reference sequence). CDR3 sequence reads: CASSLQSGYGYTF. Written as DNA, the CDR3 is TGTGCCAGCAGCTTACAGTCCGGCTATGGCTACACCTTC.